Here is one T cell receptor beta chain with its context. Original methodology: Nucleated cell counts were estimated from reference gene primer amplification. Repertoires were generated with immunoSEQ multiplex PCR, while TCRdb's copy carries only in-frame clones and drops some. The V and J calls and clone size were taken over from that table, and D and trimming were inferred from the DNA. The sample yields 25,000 to 35,000 clones, approximately 85% seen once. The sample belongs to a study of blood T cell repertoires in COVID-19. Study at large: Both acute and convalescent COVID-19 samples were obtained from the United States, Italy and Spain.

Germline V gives CDR1 SGDLS, CDR2 YYNGEE. The CDR3 has 15 residues. V was clipped by 3 bases and J by 4 bases; unmatched bases: 6. This receptor was taken from a man between 60 and 75 years old with active COVID-19. Input material: peripheral blood. The chain links TRBV9 to TRBJ2-7; the match to TRBD2 covers 11 bases. The CDR3 loop is CASSGGLAGIYEQYF. In DNA, the CDR3 is TGTGCCAGCAGCGGAGGACTAGCGGGCATATACGAGCAGTACTTC.